This T cell receptor beta chain was captured in a study of long-term antiretroviral therapy in people with HIV (dated by TCRdb to between 2021 and 2024). For the study in its entirety: Collection of the earliest samples took place about a decade ahead of the 2015 WHO recommendation for immediate ART, at a time when ART was typically delayed until CD4 counts fell. A retrospective serial study tested whether ART initiation and durable HIV suppression were associated with changes in peripheral blood TRB repertoire composition and diversity. The cohort contributed about 200 cryopreserved PBMC samples from about 33 adults with confirmed HIV infection, collected serially over a mean of around 6 years (range 1-12). Among the 30 to 35 participants with HIV, eleven to twelve were female. No cross-contamination during QIAcube processing turned up in test extractions that ran a monoclonal T-cell line alongside around 34 polyclonal samples.

The immunoSEQ hsTCRB v3.0 assay was used at survey level resolution for TRB variable region sequencing. The target sequencing depth for TRB was about 40,000-55,000 T-cell genomes per sample. TRB libraries were pooled and sequenced on an Illumina MiSeq using a v3 150-cycle kit. On the study's bioinformatics: Repertoire analysis was performed in R inside a reproducible Nextflow workflow that covered QC, data transformation and analysis. LymphoSeq2, an R package for exploring AIRR-Seq data, was used to implement custom analyses. A few samples yielding fewer than 5000 total TRB sequences were excluded, leaving 188 analyzed HIV repertoires. Among the approximately 190 retained HIV repertoires, 59 were collected before ART initiation and approximately 130 after ART initiation. Repertoires were downsampled to 5000 TRB nucleotide sequences, with summary statistics averaged over 100 downsampling iterations. Only TRB sequences with CDR3 regions of at least seven amino acids were retained for analysis. Two measures captured diversity: a Shannon entropy-derived clonality score and the Gini coefficient. In the repertoire networks, any two of the top 5000 CDR3 amino acid sequences were linked whenever the two sequences differed by an edit distance of one. GLIPH2 predicted antigen specificity groups and MHC restriction for TRB CDR3 amino acid sequences. To flag known associations with CMV, EBV, HIV or tissue antigens, CDR3 amino acid sequences were compared against VDJdb and McPAS-TCR. Pre-ART, post-ART and control groups were compared with Wilcoxon signed-rank tests and Holm-Bonferroni correction. TCRdb's version of the immuneACCESS table is confined to in-frame rearrangements and falls short of the full clone set. An unresolved V gene accounts for under half of the shortfall where checked; the remainder is of unknown origin. V, J and clone size derive from that table, while D and trimming were established from the DNA sequence. The sample includes 25,000 to 35,000 clones, with 80% to 85% observed a single time. More than 8% of the sample rests with the top ten.

Deletion took 4 bases off V and 3 bases off J, with a span of 9 bases between the germline ends. Sequences SGDLS (CDR1) and YYNGEE (CDR2) are obtained from the germline V gene. The CDR3 contains 13 residues, cysteine and phenylalanine counted. Just the 39-base CDR3 DNA is kept, in frame starting at base 1. Participants were included only if at least one PBMC sample before ART initiation and at least two post-ART samples were available. All participants with HIV were treated in the United States of America. Before DNA extraction, cryopreserved samples of about 1-10 million PBMC were thawed and washed. At the time of the earliest PBMC sample, participants with HIV were aged between roughly 20 and 60 years. Each participant contributed PBMC samples from 1-4 timepoints before ART initiation and 2-8 timepoints after ART initiation, with a median of 7 samples. For every participant, serial HIV viral load, CD4+ T-cell count, ART history and demographic data were obtained. A Qiagen kit on a QIAcube was used to extract genomic DNA from unsorted PBMC, with samples processed in batches of 12.

Beyond this particular receptor, the publication reports: Compared with controls, HIV repertoires had narrower CDR3 length ranges, and the network structure pointed to an antigen-experienced repertoire that shifted only slightly toward naive after ART. The samples span the years 2004 to 2017, and the ART regimens used at that time may not be as effective as current regimens. Starting ART was linked to a significant rise in TRB diversity, yet even after long-term ART the diversity remained significantly lower than in transplant donor controls. The repertoire was dominated across all time points by expanded TRB clones identified before ART initiation, although this dominance was seen to fluctuate and to decrease in many PLHIV after ART. Because PBMC availability was limited, only the TCR beta chain was sequenced, with no alpha chain pairing. Because cell numbers in pre-ART samples were limited, unsorted PBMC were profiled instead of sorted CD4+ and CD8+ T cells. Inferences about post-ART repertoire changes were limited because no data were available on ART adherence, viral resistance or therapy changes.

Worth noting for this clone: Its antigen specificity is not known. No base quality information exists; no much larger clone differs at one position.

The V and J genes are TRBV9 and TRBJ2-3, with the D gene call left open. The source of this sequence is a man aged 25 to 45 with HIV. Here the sequenced sample was unsorted PBMCs, taken 2.8 years after starting antiretroviral therapy. The CDR3: CASSPQDTDTQYF. The DNA sequence is TGTGCCAGCAGCCCTCAGGATACAGATACGCAGTATTTT.